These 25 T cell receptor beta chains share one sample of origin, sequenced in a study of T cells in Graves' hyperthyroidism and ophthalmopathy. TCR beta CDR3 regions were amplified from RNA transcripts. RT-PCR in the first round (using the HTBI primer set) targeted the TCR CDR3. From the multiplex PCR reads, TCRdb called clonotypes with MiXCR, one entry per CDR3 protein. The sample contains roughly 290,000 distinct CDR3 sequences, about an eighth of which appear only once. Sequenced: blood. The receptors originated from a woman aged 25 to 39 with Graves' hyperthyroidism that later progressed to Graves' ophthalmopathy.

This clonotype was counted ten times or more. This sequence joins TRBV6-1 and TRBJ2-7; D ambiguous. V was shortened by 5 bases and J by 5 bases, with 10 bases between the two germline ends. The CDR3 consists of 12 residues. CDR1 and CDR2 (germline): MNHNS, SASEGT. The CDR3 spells CASSRSGDEQYF. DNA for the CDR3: TGTGCCAGCAGTAGGTCTGGCGACGAGCAGTACTTC.

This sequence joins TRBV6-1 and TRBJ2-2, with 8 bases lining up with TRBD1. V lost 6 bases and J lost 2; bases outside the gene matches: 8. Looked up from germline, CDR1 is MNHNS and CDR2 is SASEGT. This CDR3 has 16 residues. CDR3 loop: CASSLSGTGNTGELFF. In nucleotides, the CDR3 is TGTGCCAGCAGCCTATCCGGGACAGGTAACACCGGGGAGCTGTTTTTT.

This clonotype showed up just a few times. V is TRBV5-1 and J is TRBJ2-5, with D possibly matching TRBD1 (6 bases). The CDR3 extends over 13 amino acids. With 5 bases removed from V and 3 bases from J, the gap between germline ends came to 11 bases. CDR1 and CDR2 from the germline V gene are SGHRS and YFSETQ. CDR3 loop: CASRYRVEETQYF. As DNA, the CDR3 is TGCGCCAGCAGATACAGGGTGGAAGAGACCCAGTACTTC.

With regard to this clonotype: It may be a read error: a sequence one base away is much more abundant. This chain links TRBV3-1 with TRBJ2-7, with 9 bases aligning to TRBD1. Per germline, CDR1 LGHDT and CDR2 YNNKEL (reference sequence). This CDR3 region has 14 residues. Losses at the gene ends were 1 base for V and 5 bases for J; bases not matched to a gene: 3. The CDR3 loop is CASSQGTGDHEQYF. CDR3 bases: TGTGCCAGCAGCCAAGGGACAGGGGACCACGAGCAGTACTTC.

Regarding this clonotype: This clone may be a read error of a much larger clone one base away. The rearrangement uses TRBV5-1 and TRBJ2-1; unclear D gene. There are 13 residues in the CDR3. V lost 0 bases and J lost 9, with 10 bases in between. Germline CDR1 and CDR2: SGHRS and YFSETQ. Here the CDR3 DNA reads TGCGCCAGCAGCTTGGGACTGAACAGTGAGCAGTTCTTC. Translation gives CASSLGLNSEQFF.

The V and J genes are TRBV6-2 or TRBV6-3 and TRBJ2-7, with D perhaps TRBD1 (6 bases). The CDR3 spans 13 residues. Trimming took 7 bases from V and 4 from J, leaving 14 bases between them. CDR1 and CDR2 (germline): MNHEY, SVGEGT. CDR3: CASKSTGVYEQYF. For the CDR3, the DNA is TGTGCCAGCAAGTCGACAGGAGTATACGAGCAGTACTTC.

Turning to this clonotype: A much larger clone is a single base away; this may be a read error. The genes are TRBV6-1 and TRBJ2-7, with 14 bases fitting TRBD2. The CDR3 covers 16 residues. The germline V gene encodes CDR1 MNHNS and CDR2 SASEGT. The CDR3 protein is CASSRGLAGDPYEQCF. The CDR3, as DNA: TGTGCCAGCAGTCGGGGACTAGCGGGAGACCCCTACGAGCAGTGCTTC.

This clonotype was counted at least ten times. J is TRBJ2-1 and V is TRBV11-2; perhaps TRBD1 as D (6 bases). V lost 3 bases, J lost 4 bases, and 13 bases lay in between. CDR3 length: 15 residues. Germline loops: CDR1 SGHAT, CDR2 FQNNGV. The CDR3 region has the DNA TGTGCCAGCAGCTTGAGGGGGAGTTCATACAATGAGCAGTTCTTC. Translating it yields CASSLRGSSYNEQFF.

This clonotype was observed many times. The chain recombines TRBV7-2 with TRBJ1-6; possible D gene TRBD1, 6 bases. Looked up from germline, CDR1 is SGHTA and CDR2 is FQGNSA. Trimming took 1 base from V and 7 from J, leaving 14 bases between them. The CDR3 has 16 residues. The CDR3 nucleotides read TGTGCCAGCAGCTTAGGGAGGGGGGAACAGAATTCACCCCTCCACTTT. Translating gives CASSLGRGEQNSPLHF.

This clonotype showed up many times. CDR3 sequence reads: CASSGEGSSYNEQFF. The CDR3 coding sequence is TGCGCCAGCAGCGGGGAGGGGAGCTCCTACAATGAGCAGTTCTTC. V usage is TRBV5-1 and J usage is TRBJ2-1, with 7 bases matching TRBD2. V shed 4 bases and J 0 bases; nucleotides not matched to a gene: 4. Germline V CDR1 and CDR2: SGHRS, YFSETQ. The CDR3 consists of 15 residues.

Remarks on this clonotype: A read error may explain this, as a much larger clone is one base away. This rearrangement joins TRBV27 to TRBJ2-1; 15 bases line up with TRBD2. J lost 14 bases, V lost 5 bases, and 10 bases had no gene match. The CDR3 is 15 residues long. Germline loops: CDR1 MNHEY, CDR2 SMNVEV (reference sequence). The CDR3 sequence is CASSLGTSGRPREFF. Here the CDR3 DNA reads TGTGCCAGCAGTCTTGGGACTAGCGGGAGGCCTCGGGAGTTCTTC.

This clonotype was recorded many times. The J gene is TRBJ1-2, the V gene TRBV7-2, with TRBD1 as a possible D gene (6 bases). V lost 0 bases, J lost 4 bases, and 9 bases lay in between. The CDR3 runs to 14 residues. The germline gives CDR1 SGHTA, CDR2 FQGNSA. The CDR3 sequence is CASSLAQGSYGYTF. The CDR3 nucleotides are TGTGCCAGCAGCTTAGCGCAGGGGAGCTATGGCTACACCTTC.

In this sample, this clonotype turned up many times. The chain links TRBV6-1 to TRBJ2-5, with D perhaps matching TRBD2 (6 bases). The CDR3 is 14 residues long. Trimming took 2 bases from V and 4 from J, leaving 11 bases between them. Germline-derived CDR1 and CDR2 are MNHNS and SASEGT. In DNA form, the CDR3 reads TGTGCCAGCAGTGAATCGGCGGGGCTAGAGACCCAGTACTTC. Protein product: CASSESAGLETQYF.

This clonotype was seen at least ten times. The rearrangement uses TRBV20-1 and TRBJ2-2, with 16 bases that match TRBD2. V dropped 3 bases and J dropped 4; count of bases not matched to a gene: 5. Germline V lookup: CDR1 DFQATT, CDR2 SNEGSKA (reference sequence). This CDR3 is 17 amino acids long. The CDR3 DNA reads TGCAGTGCTAGCGGGACTAGCGGGAGGGGTAGCACCGGGGAGCTGTTTTTT. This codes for CSASGTSGRGSTGELFF.

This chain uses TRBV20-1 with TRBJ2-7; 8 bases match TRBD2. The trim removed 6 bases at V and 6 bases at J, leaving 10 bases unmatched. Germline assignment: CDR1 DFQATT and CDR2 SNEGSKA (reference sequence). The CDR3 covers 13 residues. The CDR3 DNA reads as TGCAGTGCCTATCGGGGGGGCTCGAGCGAGCAGTACTTC. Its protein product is CSAYRGGSSEQYF.

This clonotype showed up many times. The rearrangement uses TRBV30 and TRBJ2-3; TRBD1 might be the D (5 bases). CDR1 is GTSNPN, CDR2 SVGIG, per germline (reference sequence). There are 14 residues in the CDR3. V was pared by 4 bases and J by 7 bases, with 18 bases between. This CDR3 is CAWIPPGASNTQYF. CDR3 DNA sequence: TGTGCCTGGATACCCCCTGGGGCTTCTAATACGCAGTATTTT.

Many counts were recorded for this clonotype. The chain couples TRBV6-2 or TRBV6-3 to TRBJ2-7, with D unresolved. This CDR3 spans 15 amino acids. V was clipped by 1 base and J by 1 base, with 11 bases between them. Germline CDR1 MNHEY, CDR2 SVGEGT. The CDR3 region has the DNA TGTGCCAGCAGTTACTGGCTCTCCGATTCCTACGAGCAGTACTTC. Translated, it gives CASSYWLSDSYEQYF.

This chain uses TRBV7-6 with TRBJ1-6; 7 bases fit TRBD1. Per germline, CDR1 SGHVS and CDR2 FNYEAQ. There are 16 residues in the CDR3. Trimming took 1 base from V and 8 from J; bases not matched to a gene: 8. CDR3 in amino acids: CASSLGPQGTDSPLHF. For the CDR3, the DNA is TGTGCCAGCAGCTTAGGACCCCAGGGGACAGATTCACCCCTCCACTTT. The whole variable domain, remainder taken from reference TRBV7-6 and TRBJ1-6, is GAGVSQSPRYKVTKRGQDVALRCDPISGHVSLYWYRQALGQGPEFLTYFNYEAQQDKSGLPNDRFSAERPEGSISTLTIQRTEQRDSAMYRCASSLGPQGTDSPLHFGNGTRLTVT.

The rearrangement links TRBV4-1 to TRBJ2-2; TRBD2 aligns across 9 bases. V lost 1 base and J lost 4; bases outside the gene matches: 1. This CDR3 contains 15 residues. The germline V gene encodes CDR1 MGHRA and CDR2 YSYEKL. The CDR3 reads CASSQVAGVTGELFF. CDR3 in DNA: TGCGCCAGCAGCCAAGTAGCGGGAGTCACCGGGGAGCTGTTTTTT.

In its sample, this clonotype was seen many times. Here the CDR3 reads CASSYFGGPEAFF. The CDR3 region has the DNA TGTGCCAGCAGTTACTTCGGGGGACCTGAAGCTTTCTTT. V and J are TRBV6-2 or TRBV6-3 and TRBJ1-1; tentatively, D is TRBD1 (5 bases). This CDR3 is 13 amino acids long. Between the trimmed V and J ends, which lost 1 base and 6 bases, there was a span of 9 bases. Per the germline V gene, CDR1 is MNHEY and CDR2 is SVGEGT.

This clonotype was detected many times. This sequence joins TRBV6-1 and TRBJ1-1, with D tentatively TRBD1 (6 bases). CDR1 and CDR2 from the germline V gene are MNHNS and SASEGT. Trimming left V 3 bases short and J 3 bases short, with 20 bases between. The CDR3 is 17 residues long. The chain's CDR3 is CASSESYPAQGHTEAFF. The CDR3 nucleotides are TGTGCCAGCAGTGAGAGTTATCCTGCACAGGGCCACACTGAAGCTTTCTTT.

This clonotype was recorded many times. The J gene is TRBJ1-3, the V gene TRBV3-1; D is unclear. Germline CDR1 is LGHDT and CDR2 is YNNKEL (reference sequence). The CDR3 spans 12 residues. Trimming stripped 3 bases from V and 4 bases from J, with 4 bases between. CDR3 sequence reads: CASSHGGNTIYF. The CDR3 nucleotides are TGTGCCAGCAGCCATGGAGGAAACACCATATATTTT. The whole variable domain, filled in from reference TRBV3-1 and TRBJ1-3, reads DTAVSQTPKYLVTQMGNDKSIKCEQNLGHDTMYWYKQDSKKFLKIMFSYNNKELIINETVPNRFSPKSPDKAHLNLHINSLELGDSAVYFCASSHGGNTIYFGEGSWLTVV.

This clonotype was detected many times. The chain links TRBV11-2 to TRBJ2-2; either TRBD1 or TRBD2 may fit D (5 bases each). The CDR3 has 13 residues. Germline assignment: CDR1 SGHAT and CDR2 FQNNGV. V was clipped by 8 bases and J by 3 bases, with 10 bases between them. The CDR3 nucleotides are TGTGCCAGCCGGGAAGGGGACACCGGGGAGCTGTTTTTT. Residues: CASREGDTGELFF. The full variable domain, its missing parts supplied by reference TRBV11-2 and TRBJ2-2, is EAGVAQSPRYKIIEKRQSVAFWCNPISGHATLYWYQQILGQGPKLLIQFQNNGVVDDSQLPKDRFSAERLKGVDSTLKIQPAKLEDSAVYLCASREGDTGELFFGEGSRLTVL.

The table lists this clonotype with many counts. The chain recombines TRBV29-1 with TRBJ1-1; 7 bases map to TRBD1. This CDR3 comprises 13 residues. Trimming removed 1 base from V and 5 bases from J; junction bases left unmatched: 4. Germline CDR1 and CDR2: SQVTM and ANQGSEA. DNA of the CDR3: TGCAGCGTTGAAGCAGGGGGGGGGACTGAAGCTTTCTTT. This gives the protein CSVEAGGGTEAFF.

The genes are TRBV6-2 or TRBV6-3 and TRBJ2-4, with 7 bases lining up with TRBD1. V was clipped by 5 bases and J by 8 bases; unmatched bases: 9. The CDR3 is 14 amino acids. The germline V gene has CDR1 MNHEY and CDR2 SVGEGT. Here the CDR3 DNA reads TGTGCCAGCAGTCACAGGGGAAATTTTCACATTCAGTACTTC. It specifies CASSHRGNFHIQYF.